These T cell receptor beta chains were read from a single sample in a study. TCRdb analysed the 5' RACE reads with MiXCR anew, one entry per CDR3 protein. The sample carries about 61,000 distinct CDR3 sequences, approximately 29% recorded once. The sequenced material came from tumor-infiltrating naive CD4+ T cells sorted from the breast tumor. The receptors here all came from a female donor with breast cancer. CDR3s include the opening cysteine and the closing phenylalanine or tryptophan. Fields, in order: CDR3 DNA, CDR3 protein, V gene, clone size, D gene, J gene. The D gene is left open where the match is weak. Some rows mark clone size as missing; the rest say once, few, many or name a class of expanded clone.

CDR3nt: TGTGCCAGCAGCCAAGTGGCGGGGGGCCGGGGCCGAGGGGCTAATGAGCAGTTCTTC
CDR3aa: CASSQVAGGRGRGANEQFF
v_gene: TRBV4-2
abundance: few
d_gene: TRBD2
j_gene: TRBJ2-1

CDR3nt: TGTGCCAGCAGTGAATGGGAGGGACTGGCAACTGAAGCTTTCTTT
CDR3aa: CASSEWEGLATEAFF
v_gene: TRBV6-1
abundance: -
d_gene: -
j_gene: TRBJ1-1

CDR3nt: TGTGCCAGCAGCTTCGCCCCGGGAGAGACCCAGTACTTC
CDR3aa: CASSFAPGETQYF
v_gene: TRBV5-8
abundance: -
d_gene: -
j_gene: TRBJ2-5

CDR3nt: TGTGCCAGCAGCTCGGACAGATACTCCTACGAGCAGTACTTC
CDR3aa: CASSSDRYSYEQYF
v_gene: TRBV7-3
abundance: -
d_gene: -
j_gene: TRBJ2-7

CDR3nt: TGTGCCTGGAACCCCTTGGTAACTGACGATGAGCAGTTCTTC
CDR3aa: CAWNPLVTDDEQFF
v_gene: TRBV30
abundance: -
d_gene: -
j_gene: TRBJ2-1

CDR3nt: TGCAGCGTTAAAATCCTCAGGGACGGGGATACGCAGTATTTT
CDR3aa: CSVKILRDGDTQYF
v_gene: TRBV29-1
abundance: few
d_gene: -
j_gene: TRBJ2-3

CDR3nt: TGCGCCAGCAGCTTGTGGACAGTAACGGATTCACCCCTCCACTTT
CDR3aa: CASSLWTVTDSPLHF
v_gene: TRBV5-1
abundance: -
d_gene: -
j_gene: TRBJ1-6

CDR3nt: TGTGCCACCAGTGAACCCCTCGGACGGGGATGGGAGACCCAGTACTTC
CDR3aa: CATSEPLGRGWETQYF
v_gene: TRBV24-1
abundance: few
d_gene: -
j_gene: TRBJ2-5

CDR3nt: TGTGCCAGCAGTTCCACGCAAAACACTGAAGCTTTCTTT
CDR3aa: CASSSTQNTEAFF
v_gene: TRBV6-5
abundance: many
d_gene: -
j_gene: TRBJ1-1

CDR3nt: TGTGCCAGCAGCTTAGATCGGGAGGGCTGGAACACTGAAGCTTTCTTT
CDR3aa: CASSLDREGWNTEAFF
v_gene: TRBV11-2
abundance: few
d_gene: -
j_gene: TRBJ1-1

CDR3nt: TGCGCCAGTAGTCTAGCGGGGGGGAAAGAGACCCAGTACTTC
CDR3aa: CASSLAGGKETQYF
v_gene: TRBV5-1
abundance: -
d_gene: TRBD2
j_gene: TRBJ2-5

CDR3nt: TGTGCCAGCAGTTTCTCAGGGGCTGGGGCCAACGTCCTGACTTTC
CDR3aa: CASSFSGAGANVLTF
v_gene: TRBV9
abundance: many
d_gene: -
j_gene: TRBJ2-6

CDR3nt: TGCGCCAGCAGCCTTGGACTCCTAAACTCCTACAATGAGCAGTTCTTC
CDR3aa: CASSLGLLNSYNEQFF
v_gene: TRBV5-1
abundance: few
d_gene: -
j_gene: TRBJ2-1

CDR3nt: TGTGCCAGCAGTTACTCGACAAGTGGAAACACCATATATTTT
CDR3aa: CASSYSTSGNTIYF
v_gene: TRBV6-6
abundance: few
d_gene: -
j_gene: TRBJ1-3

CDR3nt: TGTGCCAGCAGCCAAGAGACAGGGTCACGGCCCCAGCATTTT
CDR3aa: CASSQETGSRPQHF
v_gene: TRBV4-2
abundance: -
d_gene: TRBD1
j_gene: TRBJ1-5

CDR3nt: TGTGCCACCAGCCAGGATGATCAGCCCCAGCATTTT
CDR3aa: CATSQDDQPQHF
v_gene: TRBV15
abundance: many
d_gene: -
j_gene: TRBJ1-5

CDR3nt: TGTGCCAGCAGTAGTCCCCCGGCACTAGCGGGACTTGAGACCCAGTACTTC
CDR3aa: CASSSPPALAGLETQYF
v_gene: TRBV12-3/TRBV12-4
abundance: -
d_gene: TRBD2
j_gene: TRBJ2-5

CDR3nt: TGTGCCAGCAGCTTAGCGCGTGCTGAGCAGTTCTTC
CDR3aa: CASSLARAEQFF
v_gene: TRBV7-6
abundance: many
d_gene: -
j_gene: TRBJ2-1

CDR3nt: TGTGCCAGCAGCCAAGCCGGGGTTCGTGATGAAAAACTGTTTTTT
CDR3aa: CASSQAGVRDEKLFF
v_gene: TRBV4-2
abundance: -
d_gene: -
j_gene: TRBJ1-4

CDR3nt: TGCGCCAGCAGCCAAGACCTCGGGACCCACTTAGAGCAGTACTTC
CDR3aa: CASSQDLGTHLEQYF
v_gene: TRBV4-3
abundance: few
d_gene: -
j_gene: TRBJ2-7

CDR3nt: TGTGCCATCAGTGAGTTGGGGGGCGAAGAGACCCAGTACTTC
CDR3aa: CAISELGGEETQYF
v_gene: TRBV10-3
abundance: -
d_gene: -
j_gene: TRBJ2-5

CDR3nt: TGTGCCATCAGCGCCCCCCGGGACAGGGGGCGCTTCTTAGCCCCAAGGGAGACCCAGTACTTC
CDR3aa: CAISAPRDRGRFLAPRETQYF
v_gene: TRBV10-3
abundance: -
d_gene: TRBD1
j_gene: TRBJ2-5

CDR3nt: TGTGCCAGCAGCTCCCGGCACTCTGGGGCCAACGTCCTGACTTTC
CDR3aa: CASSSRHSGANVLTF
v_gene: TRBV6-1
abundance: few
d_gene: -
j_gene: TRBJ2-6

CDR3nt: TGTGCCAGCAGCAGAGCGGGGGGGACCACAGATACGCAGTATTTT
CDR3aa: CASSRAGGTTDTQYF
v_gene: TRBV9
abundance: -
d_gene: TRBD2
j_gene: TRBJ2-3

CDR3nt: TGCAGTGCTAGAGAGCCCAGGCGGAAGAACACTGAAGCTTTCTTT
CDR3aa: CSAREPRRKNTEAFF
v_gene: TRBV20-1
abundance: few
d_gene: -
j_gene: TRBJ1-1

CDR3nt: TGTGCCAGCAGCCAAGGGACTTATACGCAGTATTTT
CDR3aa: CASSQGTYTQYF
v_gene: TRBV14
abundance: -
d_gene: -
j_gene: TRBJ2-3

CDR3nt: TGCGCCAGCAGCTTGGAGGCCGGGGAGCTGTTTTTT
CDR3aa: CASSLEAGELFF
v_gene: TRBV5-1
abundance: few
d_gene: -
j_gene: TRBJ2-2

CDR3nt: TGTGCCAGCAGCCCCGGGACGGGGAACGCTGAAGCTTTCTTT
CDR3aa: CASSPGTGNAEAFF
v_gene: TRBV7-3
abundance: -
d_gene: -
j_gene: TRBJ1-1

CDR3nt: TGCGCCAGCAGCCAAGATTCCAGGGCCAAGGATTACGGCTACACCTTC
CDR3aa: CASSQDSRAKDYGYTF
v_gene: TRBV4-1
abundance: few
d_gene: -
j_gene: TRBJ1-2

CDR3nt: TGTGCCAGCAGTGCCAATGGCGAGACCCAGTACTTC
CDR3aa: CASSANGETQYF
v_gene: TRBV6-5
abundance: many
d_gene: -
j_gene: TRBJ2-5

CDR3nt: TGTGCCAGCAGCCATCAGGACAGGGCGAGTGGCTACACCTTC
CDR3aa: CASSHQDRASGYTF
v_gene: TRBV7-9
abundance: few
d_gene: TRBD1
j_gene: TRBJ1-2

CDR3nt: TGTGCTAGTGGTTTGGTAACCAGCGGGAGGGCCGGTGAGCAGTTCTTC
CDR3aa: CASGLVTSGRAGEQFF
v_gene: TRBV12-5
abundance: few
d_gene: TRBD2
j_gene: TRBJ2-1

CDR3nt: TGTGCCAGCAGTCTACGACAGCAAGAGACCCAGTACTTC
CDR3aa: CASSLRQQETQYF
v_gene: TRBV27
abundance: few
d_gene: -
j_gene: TRBJ2-5

CDR3nt: TGCGCCAGCAGCCGCGCCATGAACACCGAAGCTTTCTTT
CDR3aa: CASSRAMNTEAFF
v_gene: TRBV4-3
abundance: -
d_gene: -
j_gene: TRBJ1-1

CDR3nt: TGTGCCAGCAGCCAAGACGTAGCGGGAGCTGAGCAGTTCTTC
CDR3aa: CASSQDVAGAEQFF
v_gene: TRBV3-1
abundance: few
d_gene: TRBD2
j_gene: TRBJ2-1

CDR3nt: TGTGCCAGCAGTTACCCCGACCCAGGGACAGGGGGTCGGGAAGCTTTCTTT
CDR3aa: CASSYPDPGTGGREAFF
v_gene: TRBV6-2/TRBV6-3
abundance: once
d_gene: TRBD1
j_gene: TRBJ1-1

CDR3nt: TGCGCCAGCAGCCCCTACGCAGGGAGGGCTCCCACAGATACGCAGTATTTT
CDR3aa: CASSPYAGRAPTDTQYF
v_gene: TRBV5-1
abundance: few
d_gene: TRBD2
j_gene: TRBJ2-3

CDR3nt: TGTGCCAGCAGCTTAGGAGCTAGCGGGAGGGCCATAAACGAGCAGTACTTC
CDR3aa: CASSLGASGRAINEQYF
v_gene: TRBV7-2
abundance: -
d_gene: TRBD2
j_gene: TRBJ2-7

CDR3nt: TGTGCCAGCAGTCACAGCGGGGGGGCGGGGAATGAGCAGTTCTTC
CDR3aa: CASSHSGGAGNEQFF
v_gene: TRBV6-4
abundance: -
d_gene: TRBD2
j_gene: TRBJ2-1

CDR3nt: TGTGCCAGCAGGAAAAAAATGGAATCTCCTGGCTACACCTTC
CDR3aa: CASRKKMESPGYTF
v_gene: TRBV2
abundance: few
d_gene: -
j_gene: TRBJ1-2

CDR3nt: TGTGCCAGCAGCTTAGCGCGTCAGGGCAGCTCCTATAATTCACCCCTCCACTTT
CDR3aa: CASSLARQGSSYNSPLHF
v_gene: TRBV7-8
abundance: few
d_gene: -
j_gene: TRBJ1-6

CDR3nt: TGTGCCAGCAGCCAAAGGACCCCGGGGAGTTCACCCCTCCACTTT
CDR3aa: CASSQRTPGSSPLHF
v_gene: TRBV7-2
abundance: -
d_gene: -
j_gene: TRBJ1-6

CDR3nt: TGTGCCAGCGCTTCGGGGTCCTACGAGCAGTACTTC
CDR3aa: CASASGSYEQYF
v_gene: TRBV27
abundance: -
d_gene: -
j_gene: TRBJ2-7

CDR3nt: TGCGCCAGCAGCACCCCTTGGGTCCTAGCGGGGGATACAGATACGCAGTATTTT
CDR3aa: CASSTPWVLAGDTDTQYF
v_gene: TRBV4-1
abundance: -
d_gene: TRBD2
j_gene: TRBJ2-3

CDR3nt: TGTGCCAGCAGCGTAGAATCTAGCGGGGGGCCCCAGTACTTC
CDR3aa: CASSVESSGGPQYF
v_gene: TRBV9
abundance: many
d_gene: TRBD2
j_gene: TRBJ2-5

CDR3nt: TGTGCCAGCAGTATCCCAGGGTTGGGGGGTTTAAGTTCACCCCTCCACTTT
CDR3aa: CASSIPGLGGLSSPLHF
v_gene: TRBV28
abundance: many
d_gene: -
j_gene: TRBJ1-6

CDR3nt: TGTGCCAGCAGCCAAGGGCAACTAGCGGACTCCTACGAGCAGTACTTC
CDR3aa: CASSQGQLADSYEQYF
v_gene: TRBV4-2
abundance: many
d_gene: TRBD2
j_gene: TRBJ2-7

CDR3nt: TGTGCCAGCAGCCAAGATCTTACAGGGGGCATCTACGAGCAGTACTTC
CDR3aa: CASSQDLTGGIYEQYF
v_gene: TRBV4-2
abundance: few
d_gene: TRBD1
j_gene: TRBJ2-7

CDR3nt: TGTGCCAGCAGCCCACAGCCCATACCAGATGAGCAGTTCTTC
CDR3aa: CASSPQPIPDEQFF
v_gene: TRBV7-3
abundance: few
d_gene: -
j_gene: TRBJ2-1

CDR3nt: TGCGCCGGCAGCTTAGGGTCCGGGGAAGGCTATGGCTACACCTTC
CDR3aa: CAGSLGSGEGYGYTF
v_gene: TRBV5-1
abundance: -
d_gene: -
j_gene: TRBJ1-2

CDR3nt: TGTGCCAGCAGCTTAGTTTCCGGGAACAATGAGCAGTTCTTC
CDR3aa: CASSLVSGNNEQFF
v_gene: TRBV7-2
abundance: -
d_gene: -
j_gene: TRBJ2-1

CDR3nt: TGCGCCAGCAGCTTAACATGGGACAGCGGCTCGGGGGGCTACACCTTC
CDR3aa: CASSLTWDSGSGGYTF
v_gene: TRBV5-1
abundance: few
d_gene: TRBD1
j_gene: TRBJ1-2

CDR3nt: TGCAGTGCACCCGTGACAGGGGGCGCGGGGGGGGCCAACGTCCTGACTTTC
CDR3aa: CSAPVTGGAGGANVLTF
v_gene: TRBV20-1
abundance: many
d_gene: TRBD1
j_gene: TRBJ2-6

CDR3nt: TGCAGTGCTCCCTCTGACGGCTTGAACACTGAAGCTTTCTTT
CDR3aa: CSAPSDGLNTEAFF
v_gene: TRBV20-1
abundance: -
d_gene: -
j_gene: TRBJ1-1

CDR3nt: TGTGCCAGCAGCCTCATATCAGGTACTGAAGCTTTCTTT
CDR3aa: CASSLISGTEAFF
v_gene: TRBV12-3/TRBV12-4
abundance: -
d_gene: -
j_gene: TRBJ1-1

CDR3nt: TGTGCCAGCAGTTTTGGGAAGCCCAACTATGGCTACACCTTC
CDR3aa: CASSFGKPNYGYTF
v_gene: TRBV12-3/TRBV12-4
abundance: -
d_gene: -
j_gene: TRBJ1-2

CDR3nt: TGCGCCAGCAGCCAAGGCCGGAGGGGGCTCACTAATGAAAAACTGTTTTTT
CDR3aa: CASSQGRRGLTNEKLFF
v_gene: TRBV4-3
abundance: many
d_gene: TRBD1
j_gene: TRBJ1-4

CDR3nt: TGCGCCAGCAGCCATCGGGACAGCTCTGGGGCCAACGTCCTGACTTTC
CDR3aa: CASSHRDSSGANVLTF
v_gene: TRBV5-1
abundance: few
d_gene: TRBD1
j_gene: TRBJ2-6

CDR3nt: TGTGCCAGCAGCCAAACCGGGGGCGGCGAGCAGTACTTC
CDR3aa: CASSQTGGGEQYF
v_gene: TRBV7-2
abundance: many
d_gene: -
j_gene: TRBJ2-7